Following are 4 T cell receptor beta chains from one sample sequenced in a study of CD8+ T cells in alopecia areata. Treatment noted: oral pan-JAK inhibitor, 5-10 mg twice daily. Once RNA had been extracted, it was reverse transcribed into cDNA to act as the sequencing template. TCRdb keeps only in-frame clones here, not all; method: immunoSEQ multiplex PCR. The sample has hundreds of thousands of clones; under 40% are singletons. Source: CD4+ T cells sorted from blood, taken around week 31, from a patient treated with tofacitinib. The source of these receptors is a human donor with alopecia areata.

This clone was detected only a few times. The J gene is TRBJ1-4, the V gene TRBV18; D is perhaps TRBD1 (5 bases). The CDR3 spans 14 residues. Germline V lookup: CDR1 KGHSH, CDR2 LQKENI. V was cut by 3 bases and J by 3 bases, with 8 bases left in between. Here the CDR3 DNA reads TGTGCCAGCTCACCGGTGGGACCTAATGAAAAACTGTTTTTT. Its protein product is CASSPVGPNEKLFF.

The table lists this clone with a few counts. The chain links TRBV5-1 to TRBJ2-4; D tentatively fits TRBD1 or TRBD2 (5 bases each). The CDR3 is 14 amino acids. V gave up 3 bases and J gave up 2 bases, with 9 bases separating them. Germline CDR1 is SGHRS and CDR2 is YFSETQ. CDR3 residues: CASSSGTTKNIQYF. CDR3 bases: TGCGCCAGCAGCTCCGGGACGACCAAAAACATTCAGTACTTC. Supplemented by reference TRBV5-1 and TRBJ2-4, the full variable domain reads KAGVTQTPRYLIKTRGQQVTLSCSPISGHRSVSWYQQTPGQGLQFLFEYFSETQRNKGNFPGRFSGRQFSNSRSEMNVSTLELGDSALYLCASSSGTTKNIQYFGAGTRLSVL.

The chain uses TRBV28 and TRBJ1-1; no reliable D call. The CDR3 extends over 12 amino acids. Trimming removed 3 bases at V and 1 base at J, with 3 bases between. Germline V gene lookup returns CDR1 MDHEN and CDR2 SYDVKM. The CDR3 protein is CASSLRNTEAFF. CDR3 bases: TGTGCCAGCAGTTTGAGGAACACTGAAGCTTTCTTT.

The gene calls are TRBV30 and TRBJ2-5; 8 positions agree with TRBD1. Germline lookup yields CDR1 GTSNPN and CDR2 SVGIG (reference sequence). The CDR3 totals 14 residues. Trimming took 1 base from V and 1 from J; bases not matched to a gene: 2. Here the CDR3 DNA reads TGTGCCTGGAGTGGGGACAGGTTCCAAGAGACCCAGTACTTC. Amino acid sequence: CAWSGDRFQETQYF.